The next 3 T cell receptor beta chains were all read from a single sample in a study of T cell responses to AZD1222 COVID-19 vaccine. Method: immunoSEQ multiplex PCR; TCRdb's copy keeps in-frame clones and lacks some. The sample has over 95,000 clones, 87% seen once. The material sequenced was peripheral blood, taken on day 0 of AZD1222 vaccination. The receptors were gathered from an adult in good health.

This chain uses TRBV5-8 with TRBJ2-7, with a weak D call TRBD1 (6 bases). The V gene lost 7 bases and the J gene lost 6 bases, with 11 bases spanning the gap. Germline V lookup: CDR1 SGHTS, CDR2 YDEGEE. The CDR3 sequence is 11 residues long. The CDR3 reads CASGYRAEQYF. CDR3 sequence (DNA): TGTGCCAGCGGATACAGGGCCGAGCAGTACTTC.

CDR3 DNA: TGTGCCAGCAGTGATCGAGGGGGAACTAGCACAGATACGCAGTATTTT. Protein sequence: CASSDRGGTSTDTQYF. The V call is TRBV2, the J call TRBJ2-3; tentatively, D is TRBD1 (6 bases). Germline assignment: CDR1 SNHLY and CDR2 FYNNEI. CDR3 length: 16 amino acids. Trimming pared 3 bases from V and 0 bases from J, leaving 13 bases between.

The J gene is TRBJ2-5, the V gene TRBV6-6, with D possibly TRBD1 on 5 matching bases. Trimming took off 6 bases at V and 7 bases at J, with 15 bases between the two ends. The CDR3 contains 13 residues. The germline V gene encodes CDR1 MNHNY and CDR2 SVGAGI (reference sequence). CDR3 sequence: CASSAGSSGTQYF. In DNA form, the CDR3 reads TGTGCCAGCAGCGCAGGGTCCTCGGGGACCCAGTACTTC.